What follows is one TCR beta chain and its context. Antigen: not known. The sample originates from a study of shared clonotypes between healthy human individuals. Study findings and constraints: Represented diversity (both genetic and exposure-history) was limited by the small number of donors.

The assay was immunoSEQ multiplex PCR, and TCRdb's table has in-frame clones only and misses some. The sample records roughly 2.5 million clones, around 90% being singletons. Germline loops: CDR1 LNHNV, CDR2 YYDKDF (reference sequence). The CDR3 has 17 residues. Trimming took off 0 bases at V and 0 bases at J, with 12 bases between the two ends. This sequence joins TRBV15 and TRBJ1-5; possible D gene TRBD1, 5 bases. The sequencing input was naive CD4+ T cells sorted from blood. Subset specified: CD45RA+ positively selected. The TCR was taken from a young man in good health. The CDR3 protein is CATSRDSGAASNQPQHF. CDR3 DNA: TGTGCCACCAGCAGAGATAGTGGGGCAGCTAGCAATCAGCCCCAGCATTTT.